The 18 T cell receptor beta chains below were found in one sample sequenced in a study of cytomegalovirus exposure and HLA in healthy donors. Amplification used 60 Vbeta primers and 13 Jbeta primers. Method: immunoSEQ multiplex PCR; TCRdb's copy keeps in-frame clones and lacks some. Of some 140,000 clones listed, roughly three quarters are singletons. The sample consisted of PBMCs. The origin of the receptors is a man in his thirties or forties in good health and CMV-seronegative.

The chain employs TRBV5-1 and TRBJ2-2; D might be TRBD2 (5 bases). Germline values: CDR1 SGHRS, CDR2 YFSETQ. Trimming left V 0 bases short and J 3 bases short, with 6 bases between. The CDR3 is 14 residues long. CDR3 loop: CASSLAGDTGELFF. The CDR3 region has the DNA TGCGCCAGCAGCTTGGCCGGGGACACCGGGGAGCTGTTTTTT.

The chain recombines TRBV30 with TRBJ2-7; TRBD1 agrees at 8 bases. CDR1 and CDR2 from the germline V gene are GTSNPN and SVGIG (reference sequence). Unmatched junction bases numbered 7, after V lost 1 base and J lost 2 bases. The CDR3 extends over 15 amino acids. CDR3 loop: CAWSALAGGPYEQYF. CDR3 bases: TGTGCCTGGAGTGCCCTGGCAGGGGGCCCCTACGAGCAGTACTTC.

The chain's CDR3 is CASSLGGTGATNEKLFF. Here the CDR3 DNA reads TGCGCCAGCAGCTTGGGTGGGACAGGGGCAACTAATGAAAAACTGTTTTTT. The chain has TRBV5-1 and TRBJ1-4, with 10 bases matching TRBD1. This CDR3 is 17 amino acids long. The germline V gene has CDR1 SGHRS and CDR2 YFSETQ. Germline trimming cut 0 bases from V and 0 bases from J; bases unmatched to any gene: 2.

The chain couples TRBV5-4 to TRBJ2-1; 7 positions match TRBD1. Germline CDR1 is SGHNT and CDR2 is YYREEE (reference sequence). With V trimmed by 3 bases and J by 2 bases, 11 bases remained unmatched. This CDR3 comprises 17 residues. The CDR3 region has the DNA TGTGCCAGCAGCTACCTACCGGGGACAGTGCCCTACAATGAGCAGTTCTTC. This codes for CASSYLPGTVPYNEQFF.

The J gene is TRBJ2-7, the V gene TRBV5-6, with 10 bases aligning to TRBD2. V lost 3 bases, J lost 4 bases, and 16 bases stayed unmatched. This CDR3 is 18 amino acids long. CDR1 SGHDT and CDR2 YYEEEE come from the germline V gene. The CDR3 nucleotides are TGTGCCAGCAGCTCAAAAACCTACCTAGCGGGAGTGTCGTACGAGCAGTACTTC. It is translated as CASSSKTYLAGVSYEQYF.

The rearrangement joins TRBV29-1 to TRBJ1-2, with D perhaps TRBD1 (5 bases). The CDR3 has 13 amino acids. Trimming pared 7 bases from V and 6 bases from J, leaving 18 bases between. Germline-derived CDR1 and CDR2 are SQVTM and ANQGSEA. The CDR3 sequence: CSAFRQGRDGYTF. The CDR3 coding sequence is TGCAGCGCCTTCAGGCAGGGAAGGGATGGCTACACCTTC.

The V and J genes are TRBV21-1 and TRBJ2-1; the table calls TRBD2, which could not be checked here. TRBV21-1 is annotated as a pseudogene. The CDR3 is 21 amino acids. CDR3 residues: CASSKGKRGGTSGRPFYEQFF. The CDR3 DNA follows: TGTGCCAGCAGCAAAGGGAAAAGGGGAGGGACTAGCGGGAGGCCGTTCTATGAGCAGTTCTTC.

This chain joins TRBV5-8 and TRBJ2-2, with D perhaps matching TRBD2 (6 bases). This CDR3 has 19 amino acids. Per germline, CDR1 SGHTS and CDR2 YDEGEE. The germline V and J ends were trimmed by 0 bases and 0 bases, with 18 bases remaining between them. DNA of the CDR3: TGTGCCAGCAGCTTGGGGGCCCAATGGGGGGTCGCGAACACCGGGGAGCTGTTTTTT. It specifies CASSLGAQWGVANTGELFF.

This chain uses TRBV5-1 with TRBJ2-2; D is perhaps TRBD1 (6 bases). Germline V gene data show CDR1 as SGHRS and CDR2 as YFSETQ. Trimming took off 2 bases at V and 3 bases at J, with 11 bases between the two ends. This CDR3 spans 15 amino acids. CDR3 DNA sequence: TGCGCCAGCAGCTTATTGCCAGGGGACACCGGGGAGCTGTTTTTT. Its translation: CASSLLPGDTGELFF.

The chain links TRBV7-8 to TRBJ2-5; 13 nucleotides agree with TRBD2. The CDR3 consists of 15 residues. V shed 4 bases and J 5 bases; nucleotides not matched to a gene: 4. Germline V gene sequence: CDR1 SGHVS, CDR2 FQNEAQ. This CDR3 reads CASSSGLAGAETQYF. CDR3 bases: TGTGCCAGCAGCTCCGGACTAGCGGGAGCTGAGACCCAGTACTTC.

This clone has a handful of counts. The chain carries TRBV27 and TRBJ1-5, with TRBD1 as a possible D gene (6 bases). CDR1 is MNHEY, CDR2 SMNVEV, per germline (reference sequence). The CDR3 spans 16 residues. V was pared by 5 bases and J by 2 bases, with 16 bases between. CDR3 sequence: CASSGVGGLGNQPQHF. The CDR3 region has the DNA TGTGCCAGCAGTGGGGTCGGGGGGCTTGGCAATCAGCCCCAGCATTTT.

This chain connects TRBV4-2 to TRBJ2-1; 10 nucleotides line up with TRBD2. The CDR3 is 18 amino acids. V gave up 0 bases and J gave up 4 bases; unmatched junction bases: 9. Per the germline V gene, CDR1 is LGHNA and CDR2 is YNFKEQ. The CDR3 loop reads CASSQELLGTSEYNEQFF. The DNA for the CDR3 is TGTGCCAGCAGCCAAGAACTTCTAGGGACTAGCGAATACAATGAGCAGTTCTTC.

V is TRBV10-3 and J is TRBJ2-1, with 8 bases aligning to TRBD1. Germline trimming cut 7 bases from V and 7 bases from J; bases unmatched to any gene: 6. The germline V gene encodes CDR1 ENHRY and CDR2 SYGVKD. There are 13 residues in the CDR3. Here the CDR3 DNA reads TGTGCCATCAAAGGGACAGGTTTTAATGAGCAGTTCTTC. It yields the protein CAIKGTGFNEQFF.

The chain combines TRBV7-3 with TRBJ2-7, with 7 nucleotides matching TRBD1. The CDR3 runs 19 residues. The V gene's germline CDR1 is SGHTA and CDR2 FQGTGA. V was clipped by 5 bases and J by 3 bases; unmatched bases: 22. Written as DNA, the CDR3 is TGTGCCAGCAGCCAATGGGTACAGGGGTCCCCTATGGGGTACTACGAGCAGTACTTC. Protein sequence: CASSQWVQGSPMGYYEQYF.

This clone has a handful of counts. This chain uses TRBV13 with TRBJ2-2, with 7 bases identical to TRBD1. CDR3 length: 16 amino acids. With V trimmed by 5 bases and J by 3 bases, 9 bases remained unmatched. Per germline, CDR1 PRHDT and CDR2 FYEKMQ (reference sequence). The CDR3 nucleotides are TGTGCCAGCAGCCCCCGACAGGGATCATACACCGGGGAGCTGTTTTTT. Translation: CASSPRQGSYTGELFF.

Concerning this clone: Other DNA sequences in this specimen translate into the identical CDR3. The chain has TRBV18 and TRBJ2-7; a weak D match, TRBD1 (5 bases). Per germline, CDR1 KGHSH and CDR2 LQKENI. The CDR3 is 14 amino acids. V was cut by 0 bases and J by 5 bases, with 11 bases left in between. CDR3 protein: CASSPPGRAHEQYF. Here the CDR3 DNA reads TGTGCCAGCTCACCACCCGGCAGGGCCCACGAGCAGTACTTC.

The genes are TRBV28 and TRBJ2-7; tentatively, D is TRBD2 (5 bases). Trimming shortened V by 9 bases and J by 0 bases, and 12 bases separated the two germline ends. The CDR3 has 13 residues. The V gene's germline CDR1 is MDHEN and CDR2 SYDVKM. The CDR3 nucleotides read TGTGCCAGTACCCCCGGGGACTCCTACGAGCAGTACTTC. Amino acid sequence: CASTPGDSYEQYF. Looking up the rest from reference TRBV28 and TRBJ2-7 gives the full variable domain: DVKVTQSSRYLVKRTGEKVFLECVQDMDHENMFWYRQDPGLGLRLIYFSYDVKMKEKGDIPEGYSVSREKKERFSLILESASTNQTSMYLCASTPGDSYEQYFGPGTRLTVT.

The rearrangement joins TRBV6-6 to TRBJ2-7; D possibly corresponds to TRBD2 (5 bases). V was trimmed by 6 bases and J by 0 bases, leaving 6 bases between them. Germline CDR1 reads MNHNY; CDR2 reads SVGAGI (reference sequence). This CDR3 is built from 12 residues. The CDR3 loop reads CASSGGSYEQYF. The CDR3 DNA follows: TGTGCCAGCAGCGGAGGCTCCTACGAGCAGTACTTC.